A selection of T cell receptor beta chains follows, all from one sample in a study of T cell responses to AZD1222 COVID-19 vaccine. Clones were read by immunoSEQ multiplex PCR, and TCRdb kept only the in-frame ones, dropping some. Here the sample spans roughly 91,000 clones, about 92% being singletons. The sample in question was peripheral blood, obtained on day 0 of AZD1222 vaccination. The receptor source for this set is an adult in good health. CDR3s include the opening cysteine and the closing phenylalanine or tryptophan. Fields, in order: J gene, CDR3 length, V gene, clone size, D gene, CDR3 protein, CDR3 DNA. A D gene is named only where the DNA matches it firmly. Clone size is shown for a subset of rows, as once, few, many or a class of expanded clone.

J gene: TRBJ2-2; CDR3 length: 17; V gene: TRBV5-4; clone size: -; D gene: TRBD2; CDR3 protein: CASSLVASGGYTGELFF; CDR3 DNA: TGTGCCAGCAGCTTGGTGGCTAGCGGGGGGTACACCGGGGAGCTGTTTTTT
J gene: TRBJ1-2; CDR3 length: 11; V gene: TRBV29-1; clone size: -; D gene: -; CDR3 protein: CSVGGDYGYTF; CDR3 DNA: TGCAGCGTTGGAGGGGACTATGGCTACACCTTC
J gene: TRBJ2-7; CDR3 length: 12; V gene: TRBV5-5; clone size: -; D gene: -; CDR3 protein: CASSRRQPEQYF; CDR3 DNA: TGTGCCAGCAGCCGAAGACAGCCCGAGCAGTACTTC
J gene: TRBJ2-7; CDR3 length: 14; V gene: TRBV19; clone size: -; D gene: TRBD2; CDR3 protein: CASRAGANSYEQYF; CDR3 DNA: TGTGCCAGTAGAGCGGGAGCTAATTCCTACGAGCAGTACTTC
J gene: TRBJ1-1; CDR3 length: 15; V gene: TRBV4-1; clone size: -; D gene: -; CDR3 protein: CASSQDWAGGTEAFF; CDR3 DNA: TGCGCCAGCAGCCAAGATTGGGCAGGAGGGACTGAAGCTTTCTTT
J gene: TRBJ2-2; CDR3 length: 13; V gene: TRBV3-1/TRBV3-2; clone size: -; D gene: -; CDR3 protein: CASSPYQTGELFF; CDR3 DNA: TGTGCCAGCAGCCCTTACCAAACAGGGGAGCTGTTTTTT
J gene: TRBJ2-7; CDR3 length: 14; V gene: TRBV5-4; clone size: once; D gene: -; CDR3 protein: CASSRPGRDNEQYF; CDR3 DNA: TGTGCCAGCAGCAGGCCGGGACGGGACAACGAGCAGTACTTC
J gene: TRBJ2-1; CDR3 length: 14; V gene: TRBV7-2; clone size: -; D gene: -; CDR3 protein: CASSLDPSTRAQFF; CDR3 DNA: TGTGCCAGCAGCTTAGACCCTTCTACAAGAGCGCAGTTCTTC
J gene: TRBJ2-1; CDR3 length: 16; V gene: TRBV7-2; clone size: -; D gene: -; CDR3 protein: CASSPQAGPPYNEQFF; CDR3 DNA: TGTGCCAGCAGCCCACAGGCGGGACCCCCCTACAATGAGCAGTTCTTC
J gene: TRBJ1-1; CDR3 length: 13; V gene: TRBV29-1; clone size: -; D gene: TRBD1; CDR3 protein: CSVGQEVHTEAFF; CDR3 DNA: TGCAGCGTCGGACAGGAAGTTCACACTGAAGCTTTCTTT
J gene: TRBJ1-5; CDR3 length: 13; V gene: TRBV5-1; clone size: -; D gene: -; CDR3 protein: CASSLELNQPQHF; CDR3 DNA: TGCGCCAGCAGCTTGGAGTTGAATCAGCCCCAGCATTTT
J gene: TRBJ1-6; CDR3 length: 15; V gene: TRBV15; clone size: -; D gene: -; CDR3 protein: CATSGVPIQGSPLHF; CDR3 DNA: TGTGCCACCAGCGGAGTGCCCATTCAGGGTTCACCCCTCCACTTT
J gene: TRBJ2-3; CDR3 length: 18; V gene: TRBV6-2/TRBV6-3; clone size: few; D gene: -; CDR3 protein: CASSYSGLYTTSTDTQYF; CDR3 DNA: TGTGCCAGCAGTTACTCGGGACTCTACACTACTAGCACAGATACGCAGTATTTT
J gene: TRBJ2-5; CDR3 length: 14; V gene: TRBV18; clone size: -; D gene: TRBD1; CDR3 protein: CASSPGQVVETQYF; CDR3 DNA: TGTGCCAGCTCCCCCGGACAGGTCGTCGAGACCCAGTACTTC
J gene: TRBJ2-7; CDR3 length: 15; V gene: TRBV18; clone size: few; D gene: TRBD1; CDR3 protein: CASSPTGTGGYEQYF; CDR3 DNA: TGTGCCAGCTCACCCACCGGGACAGGCGGATACGAGCAGTACTTC
J gene: TRBJ2-3; CDR3 length: 16; V gene: TRBV7-2; clone size: -; D gene: TRBD2; CDR3 protein: CASSPGGAGEGDTQYF; CDR3 DNA: TGTGCCAGCAGCCCCGGGGGGGCGGGAGAGGGAGATACGCAGTATTTT
J gene: TRBJ1-4; CDR3 length: 17; V gene: TRBV19; clone size: -; D gene: -; CDR3 protein: CASSAYFQRQANEKLFF; CDR3 DNA: TGTGCCAGTAGTGCATACTTCCAACGACAGGCGAATGAAAAACTGTTTTTT
J gene: TRBJ2-7; CDR3 length: 13; V gene: TRBV5-4; clone size: -; D gene: -; CDR3 protein: CASSLPSSYEQYF; CDR3 DNA: TGTGCCAGCAGCTTGCCCAGCTCCTACGAGCAGTACTTC
J gene: TRBJ1-1; CDR3 length: 15; V gene: TRBV7-9; clone size: -; D gene: -; CDR3 protein: CASSLPKTGNTEAFF; CDR3 DNA: TGTGCCAGCAGCCTGCCCAAGACAGGGAACACTGAAGCTTTCTTT
J gene: TRBJ2-3; CDR3 length: 15; V gene: TRBV18; clone size: -; D gene: -; CDR3 protein: CASSRRDYGTDTQYF; CDR3 DNA: TGTGCCAGCTCACGCAGGGATTACGGCACAGATACGCAGTATTTT
J gene: TRBJ1-1; CDR3 length: 12; V gene: TRBV13; clone size: -; D gene: -; CDR3 protein: CASSLRVEEAFF; CDR3 DNA: TGTGCCAGCAGCTTAAGGGTCGAGGAAGCTTTCTTT
J gene: TRBJ2-5; CDR3 length: 15; V gene: TRBV7-2; clone size: once; D gene: TRBD2; CDR3 protein: CASSPERGGRETQYF; CDR3 DNA: TGTGCCAGCAGCCCAGAGCGGGGGGGCCGGGAGACCCAGTACTTC
J gene: TRBJ2-1; CDR3 length: 14; V gene: TRBV18; clone size: once; D gene: -; CDR3 protein: CASSPPMGGSEQFF; CDR3 DNA: TGTGCCAGCTCACCACCGATGGGGGGTAGTGAGCAGTTCTTC
J gene: TRBJ2-7; CDR3 length: 14; V gene: TRBV2; clone size: -; D gene: -; CDR3 protein: CASRSGASSYEQYF; CDR3 DNA: TGTGCCAGCAGATCAGGGGCTAGCTCCTACGAGCAGTACTTC
J gene: TRBJ1-6; CDR3 length: 13; V gene: TRBV3-1/TRBV3-2; clone size: -; D gene: -; CDR3 protein: CASSQANLSPLHF; CDR3 DNA: TGTGCCAGCAGCCAAGCTAACCTATCACCCCTCCACTTT
J gene: TRBJ1-5; CDR3 length: 13; V gene: TRBV9; clone size: -; D gene: -; CDR3 protein: CASSPGHNQPQHF; CDR3 DNA: TGTGCCAGCAGCCCGGGACACAATCAGCCCCAGCATTTT
J gene: TRBJ1-4; CDR3 length: 15; V gene: TRBV7-9; clone size: -; D gene: TRBD1; CDR3 protein: CASSLRTGGNEKLFF; CDR3 DNA: TGTGCCAGCAGCCTTAGGACAGGGGGCAATGAAAAACTGTTTTTT
J gene: TRBJ1-2; CDR3 length: 14; V gene: TRBV7-2; clone size: -; D gene: -; CDR3 protein: CASSLVSSNYGYTF; CDR3 DNA: TGTGCCAGCAGCTTAGTTTCCTCAAACTATGGCTACACCTTC
J gene: TRBJ2-6; CDR3 length: 16; V gene: TRBV19; clone size: -; D gene: -; CDR3 protein: CASTLGATSGANVLTF; CDR3 DNA: TGTGCCAGTACCCTGGGGGCGACCTCTGGGGCCAACGTCCTGACTTTC
J gene: TRBJ1-1; CDR3 length: 13; V gene: TRBV6-1; clone size: -; D gene: -; CDR3 protein: CASSEGNDGKAFF; CDR3 DNA: TGTGCCAGCAGTGAAGGAAACGACGGGAAGGCTTTCTTT
J gene: TRBJ2-1; CDR3 length: 15; V gene: TRBV7-2; clone size: -; D gene: -; CDR3 protein: CASSSPGKSYNEQFF; CDR3 DNA: TGTGCCAGCAGCTCCCCGGGGAAATCCTACAATGAGCAGTTCTTC
J gene: TRBJ1-5; CDR3 length: 15; V gene: TRBV5-5; clone size: -; D gene: -; CDR3 protein: CASSLRDNSNQPQHF; CDR3 DNA: TGTGCCAGCAGCCTCAGGGACAATAGCAATCAGCCCCAGCATTTT
J gene: TRBJ1-5; CDR3 length: 19; V gene: TRBV19; clone size: -; D gene: TRBD1; CDR3 protein: CASRAEGDRGRLRNQPQHF; CDR3 DNA: TGTGCCAGTAGGGCCGAAGGGGACAGGGGGCGCTTACGGAATCAGCCCCAGCATTTT
J gene: TRBJ1-2; CDR3 length: 14; V gene: TRBV18; clone size: -; D gene: -; CDR3 protein: CASSPAEASYGYTF; CDR3 DNA: TGTGCCAGCTCACCAGCGGAGGCGAGCTATGGCTACACCTTC
J gene: TRBJ1-5; CDR3 length: 14; V gene: TRBV29-1; clone size: -; D gene: TRBD1; CDR3 protein: CSVGQGAGNQPQHF; CDR3 DNA: TGCAGCGTTGGACAGGGGGCAGGCAATCAGCCCCAGCATTTT
J gene: TRBJ2-7; CDR3 length: 13; V gene: TRBV20-1; clone size: -; D gene: -; CDR3 protein: CSASLGPSYEQYF; CDR3 DNA: TGCAGTGCTAGTCTGGGCCCTAGCTACGAGCAGTACTTC
J gene: TRBJ1-1; CDR3 length: 16; V gene: TRBV6-2/TRBV6-3; clone size: -; D gene: -; CDR3 protein: CASSRLRTAMNTEAFF; CDR3 DNA: TGTGCCAGCAGTCGACTCAGGACAGCCATGAACACTGAAGCTTTCTTT
J gene: TRBJ2-5; CDR3 length: 14; V gene: TRBV6-5; clone size: -; D gene: TRBD1; CDR3 protein: CASSSTGGEETQYF; CDR3 DNA: TGTGCCAGCAGTTCGACAGGGGGCGAAGAGACCCAGTACTTC
J gene: TRBJ1-5; CDR3 length: 14; V gene: TRBV5-6; clone size: -; D gene: TRBD1; CDR3 protein: CASSNSGGWEPQHF; CDR3 DNA: TGTGCCAGCAGCAACTCAGGGGGCTGGGAGCCCCAGCATTTT
J gene: TRBJ1-2; CDR3 length: 16; V gene: TRBV3-1/TRBV3-2; clone size: -; D gene: TRBD1; CDR3 protein: CASSQGSTGRGGGYTF; CDR3 DNA: TGTGCCAGCAGCCAGGGGTCGACAGGGCGTGGTGGTGGCTACACCTTC
J gene: TRBJ2-5; CDR3 length: 14; V gene: TRBV11-3; clone size: -; D gene: -; CDR3 protein: CASSQDSPSGTQYF; CDR3 DNA: TGTGCCAGCAGCCAGGACTCCCCGAGCGGGACCCAGTACTTC
J gene: TRBJ2-1; CDR3 length: 13; V gene: TRBV5-1; clone size: -; D gene: -; CDR3 protein: CASSLGGGSEQFF; CDR3 DNA: TGCGCCAGCAGCTTGGGAGGGGGTAGTGAGCAGTTCTTC
J gene: TRBJ1-3; CDR3 length: 14; V gene: TRBV7-9; clone size: -; D gene: -; CDR3 protein: CASSLSLSGNTIYF; CDR3 DNA: TGTGCCAGCAGCTTGTCTCTCTCTGGAAACACCATATATTTT
J gene: TRBJ1-3; CDR3 length: 16; V gene: TRBV9; clone size: once; D gene: -; CDR3 protein: CASSPWGGQSGNTIYF; CDR3 DNA: TGTGCCAGCAGCCCTTGGGGCGGGCAGTCTGGAAACACCATATATTTT
J gene: TRBJ1-2; CDR3 length: 15; V gene: TRBV6-2/TRBV6-3; clone size: -; D gene: -; CDR3 protein: CASSSTARANYGYTF; CDR3 DNA: TGTGCCAGCAGTTCGACGGCCAGAGCTAACTATGGCTACACCTTC
J gene: TRBJ1-1; CDR3 length: 14; V gene: TRBV19; clone size: -; D gene: TRBD1; CDR3 protein: CASSIGQGGTEAFF; CDR3 DNA: TGTGCCAGTAGTATAGGACAGGGGGGGACTGAAGCTTTCTTT